These 26 T cell receptor beta chains came from one sample sequenced in a study of blood T cells in healthy people across ages. It was with a sample-barcoded 5' primer and a J-beta primer mix that a second PCR of roughly 6 to 12 cycles was run. Via MiXCR, TCRdb re-called the 5' RACE reads, giving one row per CDR3 protein. This sample yields some 690,000 distinct CDR3 sequences, of which about a fifth are seen a single time; roughly 22% belongs to the top ten. What was sequenced was blood. These receptors were obtained from a man aged 70-80 years in good health.

This clonotype has only a few counts. The rearrangement links TRBV12-3 or TRBV12-4 to TRBJ2-7, with D unresolved. With 3 bases removed from V and 5 bases from J, the gap between germline ends came to 8 bases. The CDR3 length is 12 residues. The CDR3, as DNA: TGTGCCAGCAGTTTTATAGGGAACGAGCAGTACTTC. Residues: CASSFIGNEQYF.

This clonotype turned up a few times. The chain couples TRBV7-9 to TRBJ2-3, with D hard to call. The length of the CDR3 is 15 residues. Germline loops: CDR1 SEHNR, CDR2 FQNEAQ (reference sequence). The V gene lost 5 bases and the J gene lost 2 bases, with 14 bases spanning the gap. CDR3 amino acids: CASSPGLAYTDTQYF. The CDR3 DNA is TGTGCCAGCAGCCCCGGGTTAGCTTACACAGATACGCAGTATTTT.

This clonotype was seen a handful of times. The chain joins TRBV5-6 to TRBJ1-5; D ambiguous. Germline V gives CDR1 SGHDT, CDR2 YYEEEE. V was cut by 1 base and J by 6 bases, with 5 bases left in between. This CDR3 is built from 12 residues. The CDR3 here is CASSLWAQPQHF. The DNA of the CDR3 is TGTGCCAGCAGCTTGTGGGCTCAGCCCCAGCATTTT.

The rearrangement uses TRBV19 and TRBJ2-1, with 7 bases that match TRBD1. The germline V gene encodes CDR1 LNHDA and CDR2 SQIVND (reference sequence). CDR3 size: 15 residues. Trimming took 7 bases from V and 0 from J; bases not matched to a gene: 6. This CDR3 reads CASTTTGISYNEQFF. The CDR3 DNA follows: TGTGCCAGTACCACGACAGGGATCTCCTACAATGAGCAGTTCTTC.

The gene calls are TRBV7-2 and TRBJ1-4; D unresolved. Per germline, CDR1 SGHTA and CDR2 FQGNSA. V was trimmed by 6 bases and J by 2 bases, leaving 13 bases between them. The CDR3 is made up of 15 amino acids. The CDR3 DNA sequence: TGTGCCAGCAGTTGGGCGGCAAGTACTAATGAAAAACTGTTTTTT. It specifies CASSWAASTNEKLFF.

The chain links TRBV3-1 to TRBJ1-1; unclear D gene. CDR3 length: 13 residues. With 2 bases removed from V and 5 bases from J, the gap between germline ends came to 9 bases. Germline CDR1 is LGHDT and CDR2 is YNNKEL (reference sequence). This CDR3 reads CASSQNTGTEAFF. The CDR3, as DNA: TGTGCCAGCAGCCAAAATACCGGTACTGAAGCTTTCTTT.

A remark on this clonotype: Germline and junction disagree at one end, which may indicate a read error. V usage is TRBV10-3 and J usage is TRBJ2-2, with TRBD1 as a possible D gene (6 bases). Germline V CDR1 and CDR2: ENHRY, SYGVKD. The CDR3 loop spans 14 amino acids. CDR3 region: CAISEPRGEGELLF. The CDR3 DNA reads TGTGCCATCAGTGAGCCTCGGGGAGAGGGGGAGCTGCTTTTT.

In its sample, this clonotype was seen many times. The genes are TRBV29-1 and TRBJ1-2; no firm D call. The V gene lost 4 bases and the J gene lost 5 bases, with 5 bases spanning the gap. CDR3 size: 10 residues. Germline lookup yields CDR1 SQVTM and CDR2 ANQGSEA. The CDR3 sequence is CSVGEYGYTF. The CDR3 region has the DNA TGCAGCGTTGGGGAGTATGGCTACACCTTC.

Regarding this clonotype: An end of the junction does not agree with germline; a read error may underlie this. The rearrangement joins TRBV5-1 to TRBJ2-5; D may correspond to TRBD1 or TRBD2 (6 bases each). The CDR3 has 12 amino acids. Looked up from germline, CDR1 is SGHRS and CDR2 is YFSETQ. The CDR3 DNA follows: TGCACCAGCAGCTTGGAGGGGGGCACCCAGTACTTC. Amino acid sequence: CTSSLEGGTQYF. Combining the CDR3 with reference TRBV5-1 and TRBJ2-5 gives the whole variable domain KAGVTQTPRYLIKTRGQQVTLSCSPISGHRSVSWYQQTPGQGLQFLFEYFSETQRNKGNFPGRFSGRQFSNSRSEMNVSTLELGDSALYLCTSSLEGGTQYFGPGTRLLVL.

This chain uses TRBV27 with TRBJ2-7; D remains unclear. Deletions cut 2 bases from V and 3 bases from J, with 11 bases between. CDR1 and CDR2 (germline): MNHEY, SMNVEV (reference sequence). The CDR3 loop spans 14 amino acids. The CDR3: CASSLVTTIYEQYV. CDR3 in DNA: TGTGCCAGCAGTTTAGTAACTACGATCTACGAGCAGTACGTC.

The chain couples TRBV9 to TRBJ2-1; TRBD2 matches 9 bases. Trimming at V came to 3 bases and at J to 3 bases, leaving 7 bases not matched to a gene. The CDR3 loop spans 16 amino acids. CDR1 SGDLS and CDR2 YYNGEE come from the germline V gene. The CDR3 loop is CASSATGTSIYNEQFF. CDR3 DNA: TGTGCCAGCAGCGCCACCGGGACTAGCATCTACAATGAGCAGTTCTTC.

The chain has TRBV10-3 and TRBJ1-5; D is unresolved. Trimming removed 3 bases at V and 2 bases at J, with 8 bases between. Germline CDR1 ENHRY, CDR2 SYGVKD. The CDR3 covers 14 residues. As DNA, the CDR3 is TGTGCCATCAGTGACGGGGTAGGCAATCAGCCCCAGCATTTT. The encoded protein is CAISDGVGNQPQHF.

The chain uses TRBV7-2 and TRBJ2-3; D remains ambiguous. Germline V gene data show CDR1 as SGHTA and CDR2 as FQGNSA. The V end was cut by 3 bases, the J end by 1 base, with 14 bases between. This CDR3 has 16 amino acids. CDR3 DNA sequence: TGTGCCAGCAGCTTTGGCACCACATGGGGCACAGATACGCAGTATTTT. This encodes CASSFGTTWGTDTQYF.

The rearrangement uses TRBV14 and TRBJ2-4, with D hard to call. The germline gives CDR1 SGHDN, CDR2 FVKESK. The V gene lost 1 base and the J gene lost 0 bases, with 19 bases spanning the gap. The CDR3 is 19 residues long. The chain's CDR3 is CASSQGPINSNEAKNIQYF. DNA for the CDR3: TGTGCCAGCAGCCAAGGACCAATAAACTCCAACGAAGCCAAAAACATTCAGTACTTC.

This clonotype occurred many times. The rearrangement joins TRBV29-1 to TRBJ2-1; unclear D gene. The V gene's germline CDR1 is SQVTM and CDR2 ANQGSEA. Trimming shortened V by 6 bases and J by 1 base, and 16 bases separated the two germline ends. The CDR3 covers 15 residues. DNA of the CDR3: TGCAGCGTCCGCGAACAGTTAAATTCCTACAATGAGCAGTTCTTC. It codes for CSVREQLNSYNEQFF.

This chain joins TRBV4-1 and TRBJ2-1; D not resolved. The DNA end is a closer match to TRBJ2-7, so the J assignment may be wrong. Germline V gene lookup returns CDR1 MGHRA and CDR2 YSYEKL. This CDR3 has 13 residues. CDR3 in DNA: TGCGCCAGCAGCCAAGACCTAGCCTACGAGCAGTACGTC. As protein: CASSQDLAYEQYV.

The genes are TRBV12-3 or TRBV12-4 and TRBJ2-1; D is possibly TRBD2 (5 bases). The CDR3 contains 14 residues. Trimming left V 3 bases short and J 4 bases short, with 10 bases between. This CDR3 reads CASSFWRAYNEQFF. As DNA, the CDR3 is TGTGCCAGCAGTTTCTGGCGGGCTTACAATGAGCAGTTCTTC.

Turning to this clonotype: A read error may explain this, as a much larger clone is one base away. This chain links TRBV12-3 or TRBV12-4 with TRBJ1-4, with D hard to call. This CDR3 region has 15 residues. V was pared by 5 bases and J by 7 bases, with 17 bases between. The CDR3 protein is CASSPRGGIGEKLFF. For the CDR3, the DNA is TGTGCCAGCAGTCCACGGGGTGGGATTGGTGAAAAACTGTTTTTT.

The chain carries TRBV6-1 and TRBJ2-3, with a weak D call TRBD2 (5 bases). Germline CDR1 MNHNS, CDR2 SASEGT. Trimming cost V 4 bases and J 4 bases, with 9 bases left between them. This CDR3 has 13 amino acids. The CDR3 nucleotides are TGTGCCAGCAGTGGGTCTAGCCCAGATACGCAGTATTTT. Protein sequence: CASSGSSPDTQYF.

This chain connects TRBV7-3 to TRBJ2-3; perhaps TRBD1 as D (5 bases). The V end lost 4 bases, the J end lost 3 bases, and 11 bases lay between the germline ends. This CDR3 has 14 amino acids. The germline gives CDR1 SGHTA, CDR2 FQGTGA. In DNA form, the CDR3 reads TGTGCCAGCAGCTGGGCAGGGCGTACAGATACGCAGTATTTT. Translating gives CASSWAGRTDTQYF.

The rearrangement uses TRBV28 and TRBJ2-1; 9 bases line up with TRBD1. The CDR3 sequence is 16 residues long. Germline V lookup: CDR1 MDHEN, CDR2 SYDVKM. The trim removed 7 bases at V and 7 bases at J, leaving 14 bases unmatched. CDR3: CASTTTFGQGSNEQFF. The CDR3 bases are TGTGCCAGCACGACCACCTTTGGACAGGGGAGTAATGAGCAGTTCTTC.

In its sample, this clonotype was seen a few times. The chain uses TRBV12-3 or TRBV12-4 and TRBJ2-4, with 12 bases identical to TRBD2. V shed 5 bases, J shed 9 bases, and the junction held 17 bases outside the gene matches. This CDR3 has 18 residues. The CDR3 bases are TGTGCCAGCAGTCGACACGGGGTGGCTAGCGGGAGGGCTGTCATTCAGTACTTC. This sequence encodes CASSRHGVASGRAVIQYF.

This rearrangement joins TRBV7-9 to TRBJ2-1, with TRBD1 as a possible D gene (5 bases). With 2 bases removed from V and 6 bases from J, the gap between germline ends came to 11 bases. CDR1 is SEHNR and CDR2 is FQNEAQ in the germline V gene (reference sequence). This CDR3 region has 14 residues. The CDR3 region has the DNA TGTGCCAGCAGCTTACCTGGGGCGGTCAATGAGCAGTTCTTC. It codes for CASSLPGAVNEQFF. The full variable domain, with the rest looked up from reference TRBV7-9 and TRBJ2-1, is DTGVSQNPRHKITKRGQNVTFRCDPISEHNRLYWYRQTLGQGPEFLTYFQNEAQLEKSRLLSDRFSAERPKGSFSTLEIQRTEQGDSAMYLCASSLPGAVNEQFFGPGTRLTVL.

This chain joins TRBV18 and TRBJ1-2, with D maybe TRBD1 (5 bases). Germline lookup yields CDR1 KGHSH and CDR2 LQKENI. Between the trimmed V and J ends, which lost 5 bases and 4 bases, there was a span of 11 bases. CDR3 length: 13 residues. Here the CDR3 reads CASSDDSLYGYTF. CDR3 DNA: TGTGCCAGCTCAGATGACAGCCTCTATGGCTACACCTTC.

V is TRBV6-1 and J is TRBJ2-3; 10 nucleotides agree with TRBD2. This CDR3 has 15 amino acids. The germline CDR1 and CDR2 sequences are MNHNS and SASEGT. V lost 7 bases to trimming and J lost 5 bases; unmatched junction nucleotides: 9. CDR3 residues: CASTRASGSRDTQYF. The CDR3 nucleotides read TGTGCCAGCACACGGGCTAGCGGGAGTAGAGATACGCAGTATTTT.

This clonotype was detected a few times. The CDR3 coding sequence is TGTGCCACCAGCGGAACACGACTAGCCTCTGAGCAGTTCTTC. Translating it yields CATSGTRLASEQFF. The genes are TRBV15 and TRBJ2-5; 7 bases align to TRBD2. TRBJ2-1 matches the DNA end more closely, so the J call is doubtful. Germline CDR1 reads LNHNV; CDR2 reads YYDKDF (reference sequence). The CDR3 totals 14 residues.